Listed below are T cell receptor beta chains from one sample, sequenced in a study of cytomegalovirus exposure and HLA in healthy donors. Measured with immunoSEQ multiplex PCR; TCRdb has only the in-frame clones, and not every one. The repertoire holds about 160,000 clones, with around four fifths as singletons. Source material: PBMCs. The receptors shown here come from a young man in good health and CMV-seropositive. Both conserved end residues are part of each CDR3. Each record gives: CDR3 protein, CDR3 DNA, clone size, J gene, D gene, V gene. A D gene is named only where the DNA matches it firmly. The listing skips clone size in some rows; elsewhere it reads once, few, many or a size class.

CDR3aa: CAIKAGGGETQYF
CDR3nt: TGTGCCATTAAGGCAGGGGGCGGGGAGACCCAGTACTTC
abundance: .
j_gene: TRBJ2-5
d_gene: TRBD1
v_gene: TRBV6-6

CDR3aa: CASSPESLGGDYGYTF
CDR3nt: TGTGCCAGCAGCCCAGAGTCCCTGGGGGGTGACTATGGCTACACCTTC
abundance: .
j_gene: TRBJ1-2
d_gene: .
v_gene: TRBV13

CDR3aa: CASSRNGGWYGYTF
CDR3nt: TGTGCCAGCAGTCGAAATGGGGGGTGGTATGGCTACACCTTC
abundance: .
j_gene: TRBJ1-2
d_gene: .
v_gene: TRBV6-5

CDR3aa: CASSYYGQGTSEAFF
CDR3nt: TGTGCCAGCAGTTACTACGGACAGGGGACGTCTGAAGCTTTCTTT
abundance: few
j_gene: TRBJ1-1
d_gene: TRBD1
v_gene: TRBV6-6

CDR3aa: CASSPTPTGGNGYTF
CDR3nt: TGTGCCAGCAGTCCTACCCCGACAGGGGGCAACGGCTACACCTTC
abundance: .
j_gene: TRBJ1-2
d_gene: TRBD1
v_gene: TRBV6-5

CDR3aa: CASSRPGENTKAFF
CDR3nt: TGTGCCAGCAGCAGGCCGGGAGAGAACACTAAAGCTTTCTTT
abundance: few
j_gene: TRBJ1-1
d_gene: .
v_gene: TRBV7-9

CDR3aa: CASTQGGTLNTGELFF
CDR3nt: TGTGCCAGCACCCAAGGCGGGACCTTGAACACCGGGGAGCTGTTTTTT
abundance: .
j_gene: TRBJ2-2
d_gene: .
v_gene: TRBV25-1

CDR3aa: CASSILGGVESEAFF
CDR3nt: TGTGCCAGTAGTATATTGGGGGGGGTAGAGAGTGAAGCTTTCTTT
abundance: .
j_gene: TRBJ1-1
d_gene: .
v_gene: TRBV19

CDR3aa: CASSPQGQGKLHQHF
CDR3nt: TGTGCCAGCAGCCCACAGGGACAGGGCAAACTGCACCAGCATTTT
abundance: .
j_gene: TRBJ1-5
d_gene: TRBD1
v_gene: TRBV4-2

CDR3aa: CASSYSGGRGADTQYF
CDR3nt: TGTGCCAGCAGTTACTCCGGCGGGAGGGGGGCAGATACGCAGTATTTT
abundance: .
j_gene: TRBJ2-3
d_gene: TRBD2
v_gene: TRBV6-5

CDR3aa: CASRTGGTYEQYF
CDR3nt: TGCGCCAGCAGGACAGGGGGCACCTACGAGCAGTACTTC
abundance: .
j_gene: TRBJ2-7
d_gene: TRBD1
v_gene: TRBV5-1

CDR3aa: CATSREPTGTNEKLFF
CDR3nt: TGTGCCACCAGCAGGGAACCGACAGGGACTAATGAAAAACTGTTTTTT
abundance: .
j_gene: TRBJ1-4
d_gene: TRBD1
v_gene: TRBV15

CDR3aa: CSVGGLAGEPYEQYF
CDR3nt: TGCAGCGTTGGGGGACTAGCGGGAGAACCCTACGAGCAGTACTTC
abundance: .
j_gene: TRBJ2-7
d_gene: TRBD2
v_gene: TRBV29-1

CDR3aa: CASSIGGVSTDTQYF
CDR3nt: TGTGCCAGCAGTATAGGGGGGGTGAGCACAGATACGCAGTATTTT
abundance: .
j_gene: TRBJ2-3
d_gene: .
v_gene: TRBV6-1

CDR3aa: CASSPGLMAGGADYGYTF
CDR3nt: TGTGCCAGCAGCCCGGGTCTTATGGCAGGGGGAGCCGACTATGGCTACACCTTC
abundance: .
j_gene: TRBJ1-2
d_gene: TRBD1
v_gene: TRBV11-2

CDR3aa: CASSGETGASLYGYTF
CDR3nt: TGCGCCAGCAGCGGGGAGACAGGGGCATCCCTCTATGGCTACACCTTC
abundance: .
j_gene: TRBJ1-2
d_gene: TRBD1
v_gene: TRBV5-1

CDR3aa: CASSSPGLGGGPPDTQYF
CDR3nt: TGTGCCAGCAGCTCCCCGGGACTAGGGGGGGGGCCCCCAGATACGCAGTATTTT
abundance: .
j_gene: TRBJ2-3
d_gene: TRBD2
v_gene: TRBV5-4

CDR3aa: CASSLRTSVYEQYF
CDR3nt: TGTGCCAGCAGTCTCCGGACTAGCGTCTACGAGCAGTACTTC
abundance: .
j_gene: TRBJ2-7
d_gene: TRBD2
v_gene: TRBV27

CDR3aa: CASSSWRQGIYEQYF
CDR3nt: TGTGCCAGCAGCTCCTGGCGCCAGGGGATCTACGAGCAGTACTTC
abundance: .
j_gene: TRBJ2-7
d_gene: .
v_gene: TRBV7-9

CDR3aa: CASSLTAGYEQYF
CDR3nt: TGTGCCAGCAGCTTAACTGCGGGCTACGAGCAGTACTTC
abundance: .
j_gene: TRBJ2-7
d_gene: .
v_gene: TRBV7-3

CDR3aa: CASSEEGGVITGELFF
CDR3nt: TGTGCCAGCAGTGAAGAGGGGGGGGTTATAACCGGGGAGCTGTTTTTT
abundance: once
j_gene: TRBJ2-2
d_gene: .
v_gene: TRBV2

CDR3aa: CASSMGRGWREGQLYTGELFF
CDR3nt: TGTGCCAGTAGTATGGGAAGGGGGTGGCGGGAGGGCCAATTGTACACCGGGGAGCTGTTTTTT
abundance: .
j_gene: TRBJ2-2
d_gene: TRBD2
v_gene: TRBV19

CDR3aa: CASSEVPEATTGEVTEAFF
CDR3nt: TGCGCCAGCAGTGAGGTCCCTGAGGCCACTACAGGGGAGGTCACTGAAGCTTTCTTT
abundance: .
j_gene: TRBJ1-1
d_gene: TRBD1
v_gene: TRBV10-1

CDR3aa: CASSRGTEAFF
CDR3nt: TGTGCCAGCAGCAGGGGCACTGAAGCTTTCTTT
abundance: .
j_gene: TRBJ1-1
d_gene: .
v_gene: TRBV13

CDR3aa: CASSDRDKPAHGYTF
CDR3nt: TGTGCCAGCAGTGATCGAGACAAGCCCGCCCATGGCTACACCTTC
abundance: .
j_gene: TRBJ1-2
d_gene: .
v_gene: TRBV25-1

CDR3aa: CASSDGTQSTDTQYF
CDR3nt: TGCGCCAGCAGTGACGGGACACAGAGCACAGATACGCAGTATTTT
abundance: once
j_gene: TRBJ2-3
d_gene: .
v_gene: TRBV10-1

CDR3aa: CASNQRGGTNTGELFF
CDR3nt: TGTGCCAGCAACCAGCGAGGGGGTACTAACACCGGGGAGCTGTTTTTT
abundance: .
j_gene: TRBJ2-2
d_gene: .
v_gene: TRBV11-2

CDR3aa: CASRGTSGRPSEQYF
CDR3nt: TGTGCCAGCAGAGGGACTAGCGGGAGACCCTCCGAGCAGTACTTC
abundance: once
j_gene: TRBJ2-7
d_gene: TRBD2
v_gene: TRBV2

CDR3aa: CASTGDRSNQPQHF
CDR3nt: TGTGCCAGCACCGGAGACAGGAGCAATCAGCCCCAGCATTTT
abundance: few
j_gene: TRBJ1-5
d_gene: .
v_gene: TRBV2

CDR3aa: CASSSPGQVSYEQYF
CDR3nt: TGTGCCAGCAGCTCTCCGGGACAGGTGTCCTACGAGCAGTACTTC
abundance: few
j_gene: TRBJ2-7
d_gene: TRBD1
v_gene: TRBV6-4

CDR3aa: CASSAGQGWTEAFF
CDR3nt: TGTGCCAGCAGTGCAGGACAGGGTTGGACTGAAGCTTTCTTT
abundance: .
j_gene: TRBJ1-1
d_gene: TRBD1
v_gene: TRBV6-1

CDR3aa: CASSLVGEDTEAFF
CDR3nt: TGTGCCAGCAGCTTAGTAGGGGAAGACACTGAAGCTTTCTTT
abundance: .
j_gene: TRBJ1-1
d_gene: .
v_gene: TRBV11-3

CDR3aa: CASNSGWAAFF
CDR3nt: TGTGCCAGCAATTCAGGGTGGGCAGCTTTCTTT
abundance: .
j_gene: TRBJ1-1
d_gene: .
v_gene: TRBV6-1

CDR3aa: CASSPDRGNEKLFF
CDR3nt: TGTGCCAGCAGTCCTGACAGGGGCAATGAAAAACTGTTTTTT
abundance: .
j_gene: TRBJ1-4
d_gene: TRBD1
v_gene: TRBV28

CDR3aa: CASSLGGTGEAGELFF
CDR3nt: TGTGCCAGCAGCCTTGGGGGGACGGGGGAGGCCGGGGAGCTGTTTTTT
abundance: few
j_gene: TRBJ2-2
d_gene: .
v_gene: TRBV5-4

CDR3aa: CASSPWGDSYEQYF
CDR3nt: TGCGCCAGCAGCCCCTGGGGGGACTCCTACGAGCAGTACTTC
abundance: .
j_gene: TRBJ2-7
d_gene: .
v_gene: TRBV4-1

CDR3aa: CASSLAHAQPQHF
CDR3nt: TGTGCCAGCAGCTTGGCCCATGCCCAGCCCCAGCATTTT
abundance: .
j_gene: TRBJ1-5
d_gene: .
v_gene: TRBV7-2

CDR3aa: CASSFESGQPQHF
CDR3nt: TGTGCCAGCAGTTTTGAGTCCGGGCAGCCCCAGCATTTT
abundance: .
j_gene: TRBJ1-5
d_gene: .
v_gene: TRBV6-4

CDR3aa: CASSLQGANYGYTF
CDR3nt: TGTGCCAGCAGTTTACAGGGAGCTAACTATGGCTACACCTTC
abundance: .
j_gene: TRBJ1-2
d_gene: .
v_gene: TRBV5-6

CDR3aa: CASSQDLFGTGAPGANVLTF
CDR3nt: TGCGCCAGCAGCCAAGATTTATTCGGGACAGGGGCCCCTGGGGCCAACGTCCTGACTTTC
abundance: .
j_gene: TRBJ2-6
d_gene: TRBD1
v_gene: TRBV4-3

CDR3aa: CASSLLTGAYNEQFF
CDR3nt: TGTGCCAGCAGTCTGTTGACAGGGGCGTACAATGAGCAGTTCTTC
abundance: .
j_gene: TRBJ2-1
d_gene: TRBD1
v_gene: TRBV27

CDR3aa: CASSLPGTGGPEQYF
CDR3nt: TGCGCCAGCAGCCTACCCGGGACAGGGGGCCCGGAGCAGTACTTC
abundance: .
j_gene: TRBJ2-5
d_gene: TRBD1
v_gene: TRBV4-1

CDR3aa: CASSVDSGDLDTQYF
CDR3nt: TGTGCCAGCAGCGTAGACTCGGGGGACTTGGATACGCAGTATTTT
abundance: .
j_gene: TRBJ2-3
d_gene: .
v_gene: TRBV9

CDR3aa: CASSKMGLVGEGSYNEQFF
CDR3nt: TGTGCCAGCAGCAAAATGGGACTAGTGGGGGAGGGCTCCTACAATGAGCAGTTCTTC
abundance: .
j_gene: TRBJ2-1
d_gene: TRBD2
v_gene: TRBV7-3

CDR3aa: CASSSALADSLDEQYF
CDR3nt: TGCGCCAGCAGCTCCGCACTAGCGGACTCCCTCGACGAGCAGTACTTC
abundance: .
j_gene: TRBJ2-7
d_gene: TRBD2
v_gene: TRBV5-1

CDR3aa: CASSFITGEAFF
CDR3nt: TGTGCCAGCAGCTTTATAACGGGTGAAGCTTTCTTT
abundance: .
j_gene: TRBJ1-1
d_gene: .
v_gene: TRBV7-9

CDR3aa: CASSVGGALNYGYTF
CDR3nt: TGTGCCAGCAGCGTGGGGGGGGCGCTTAACTATGGCTACACCTTC
abundance: once
j_gene: TRBJ1-2
d_gene: .
v_gene: TRBV9

CDR3aa: CASSLGQGAVNEQFF
CDR3nt: TGCGCCAGCAGCTTAGGACAGGGGGCAGTAAATGAGCAGTTCTTC
abundance: few
j_gene: TRBJ2-1
d_gene: TRBD1
v_gene: TRBV5-1

CDR3aa: CASSIAGTGSNQPQHF
CDR3nt: TGTGCCAGTAGTATTGCCGGGACAGGGAGCAATCAGCCCCAGCATTTT
abundance: .
j_gene: TRBJ1-5
d_gene: TRBD1
v_gene: TRBV19

CDR3aa: CASSLMGQGDTEAFF
CDR3nt: TGTGCCAGCAGCTTAATGGGACAGGGGGACACTGAAGCTTTCTTT
abundance: few
j_gene: TRBJ1-1
d_gene: TRBD1
v_gene: TRBV7-8

CDR3aa: CASSLTGTGAYEQYF
CDR3nt: TGTGCCAGCAGTCTAACCGGGACAGGGGCCTACGAGCAGTACTTC
abundance: once
j_gene: TRBJ2-7
d_gene: TRBD1
v_gene: TRBV27

CDR3aa: CAWSGLAGVVEQFF
CDR3nt: TGTGCCTGGAGCGGACTAGCGGGAGTTGTTGAGCAGTTCTTC
abundance: .
j_gene: TRBJ2-1
d_gene: TRBD2
v_gene: TRBV30